The T cell receptor (beta chain) described here comes from a study of long-term antiretroviral therapy in people with HIV. Looking at the study overall: Some samples came about a decade before the 2015 immediate-ART recommendation, and these were the earliest. Whole-study results and caveats: Repertoires from HIV showed CDR3 length ranges narrower than those of controls. ART was followed by higher diversity that remained below transplant donor controls.

Survey-level resolution applied to immunoSEQ assay v3.0. TCRdb keeps only in-frame clones here, not all; method: immunoSEQ multiplex PCR. The sample records roughly 17,000 clones, 91% being singletons. Sampling of each donor yielded at least one pre-ART PBMC sample and at least two post-ART PBMC samples. The CDR3 sequence is 17 residues long. The V gene's germline CDR1 is SGHTA and CDR2 FQGTGA. V was cut by 1 base and J by 0 bases, with 13 bases left in between. Remarks on this clone: The target antigen is unknown.

The chain joins TRBV7-3 to TRBJ2-1; D gene unclear. The sequence derives from a man aged 60-69 years with HIV. The starting material was unsorted PBMCs, obtained 0.3 years after starting antiretroviral therapy. CDR3 sequence: CASSLIWLSSSYNEQFF. DNA of the CDR3: TGTGCCAGCAGCTTAATCTGGTTGAGTAGCTCCTACAATGAGCAGTTCTTC.